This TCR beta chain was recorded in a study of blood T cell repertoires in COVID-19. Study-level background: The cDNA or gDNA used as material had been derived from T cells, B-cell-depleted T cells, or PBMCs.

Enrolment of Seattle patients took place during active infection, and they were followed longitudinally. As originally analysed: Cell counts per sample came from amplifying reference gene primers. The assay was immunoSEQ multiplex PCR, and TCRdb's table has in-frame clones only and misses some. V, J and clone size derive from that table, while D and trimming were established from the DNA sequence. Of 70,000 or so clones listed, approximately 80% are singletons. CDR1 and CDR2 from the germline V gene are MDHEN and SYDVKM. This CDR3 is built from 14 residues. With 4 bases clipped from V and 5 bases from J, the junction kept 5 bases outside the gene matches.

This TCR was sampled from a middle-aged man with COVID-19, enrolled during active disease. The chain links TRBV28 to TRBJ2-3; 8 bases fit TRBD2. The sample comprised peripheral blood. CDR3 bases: TGTGCCAGCAGTTCGGGACTAGGGGGAGATACGCAGTATTTT. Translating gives CASSSGLGGDTQYF.